One sample yielded the 20 T cell receptor beta chains listed below, sequenced in a study of OX40 agonist ivuxolimab in advanced cancers. The method was immunoSEQ multiplex PCR; TCRdb's version includes in-frame clones alone and lacks a portion of them. The profile covers about 38,000 clones, with about 82% appearing a single time and around 20% taken by the ten largest. The sample in question was CD4+ or CD8+ T cells sorted from blood, obtained in a trial of the OX40 agonist ivuxolimab. The receptors stem from an adult with an advanced solid tumor such as melanoma, head and neck, liver or kidney cancer.

V usage is TRBV2 and J usage is TRBJ1-3; no reliable D call. Germline V gene lookup returns CDR1 SNHLY and CDR2 FYNNEI. V was shortened by 4 bases and J by 4 bases, with 5 bases between the two germline ends. There are 12 residues in the CDR3. The CDR3 protein is CASSVSGNTIYF. Here the CDR3 DNA reads TGTGCCAGCAGTGTTTCAGGAAACACCATATATTTT.

V gene TRBV19 combines with J gene TRBJ1-5; 9 positions agree with TRBD1. With V trimmed by 4 bases and J by 6 bases, 13 bases remained unmatched. The germline CDR1 and CDR2 sequences are LNHDA and SQIVND (reference sequence). This CDR3 comprises 17 residues. CDR3 in amino acids: CASSTPYTGGRVQPQHF. CDR3 DNA: TGTGCCAGTAGTACCCCCTATACAGGGGGCCGTGTTCAGCCCCAGCATTTT.

This chain links TRBV9 with TRBJ1-6; D remains unclear. The V gene lost 4 bases and the J gene lost 0 bases, with 11 bases spanning the gap. Germline CDR1 reads SGDLS; CDR2 reads YYNGEE. There are 16 residues in the CDR3. CDR3 DNA: TGTGCCAGCAGCCCCTACGGTAGCTCCTATAATTCACCCCTCCACTTT. This codes for CASSPYGSSYNSPLHF.

The chain carries TRBV28 and TRBJ1-3; a weak D match, TRBD1 (6 bases). The CDR3 runs to 15 residues. Per the germline V gene, CDR1 is MDHEN and CDR2 is SYDVKM. V lost 7 bases and J lost 0, with 13 bases in between. CDR3 in amino acids: CASNTGGLSGNTIYF. The CDR3 bases are TGTGCCAGCAACACCGGGGGCCTCTCTGGAAACACCATATATTTT. The full variable domain, with the rest looked up from reference TRBV28 and TRBJ1-3, is DVKVTQSSRYLVKRTGEKVFLECVQDMDHENMFWYRQDPGLGLRLIYFSYDVKMKEKGDIPEGYSVSREKKERFSLILESASTNQTSMYLCASNTGGLSGNTIYFGEGSWLTVV.

The chain recombines TRBV2 with TRBJ1-5; D is unclear. The CDR3 covers 15 residues. CDR1 and CDR2 from the germline V gene are SNHLY and FYNNEI. Trimming took 9 bases from V and 2 from J, leaving 17 bases between them. The CDR3 is CARGQEGGGNQPQHF. Written as DNA, the CDR3 is TGTGCCAGGGGTCAGGAGGGAGGAGGCAATCAGCCCCAGCATTTT.

In its sample, this clone was seen a few times. The chain has TRBV28 and TRBJ2-3; 7 bases fit TRBD2. The CDR3 has 17 amino acids. The V segment lost 1 base and the J segment 1 base; nucleotides outside the gene matches: 8. CDR1 and CDR2 (germline): MDHEN, SYDVKM. The CDR3: CASSLFGLAEGTDTQYF. In nucleotides, the CDR3 is TGTGCCAGCAGTTTATTTGGCCTAGCGGAAGGCACAGATACGCAGTATTTT.

The chain combines TRBV28 with TRBJ2-7, with D maybe TRBD1 (5 bases). CDR1 and CDR2 from the germline V gene are MDHEN and SYDVKM. V was cut by 3 bases and J by 7 bases, with 10 bases left in between. The CDR3 covers 12 residues. The CDR3 sequence: CASSLMGREQYF. CDR3 in DNA: TGTGCCAGCAGTTTGATGGGGCGGGAGCAGTACTTC.

Concerning this clone: At one end the junction does not follow the germline gene, possibly because of a read error. V and J are TRBV5-4 and TRBJ1-5; a weak D match, TRBD1 (5 bases). The CDR3 has 15 residues. Germline CDR1 SGHNT, CDR2 YYREEE (reference sequence). For the CDR3, the DNA is TGCGCCAGCAGCCAAGAGGGGAGGGGCAATCAGCCCCAGCATTTT. Protein sequence: CASSQEGRGNQPQHF.

The CDR3 DNA reads TGTGCCAGCAGCCCTTCTCTGACTAGCGGGAGTATCACCGGGGAGCTGTTTTTT. Translating it yields CASSPSLTSGSITGELFF. The chain recombines TRBV9 with TRBJ2-2, with TRBD2 matching 12 bases. Germline-derived CDR1 and CDR2 are SGDLS and YYNGEE. This CDR3 contains 18 residues. The V segment lost 4 bases and the J segment 4 bases; nucleotides outside the gene matches: 11.

The chain is built from TRBV2 and TRBJ1-5; 9 nucleotides agree with TRBD1. The CDR3 has 14 residues. V lost 6 bases, J lost 4 bases, and 4 bases stayed unmatched. From germline, CDR1 is SNHLY and CDR2 FYNNEI. CDR3 bases: TGTGCCAGCAGGGGACAGGGAGATAATCAGCCCCAGCATTTT. It specifies CASRGQGDNQPQHF.

This clone was observed a few times. The V and J genes are TRBV5-1 and TRBJ1-2; the D is unclear. Germline V gene sequence: CDR1 SGHRS, CDR2 YFSETQ. The CDR3 has 13 amino acids. V was cut by 5 bases and J by 3 bases, with 11 bases left in between. CDR3 sequence (DNA): TGCGCCAGCAGTTCGAGGAGCTACTATGGCTACACCTTC. Translating it yields CASSSRSYYGYTF.

The rearrangement joins TRBV10-2 to TRBJ2-7; TRBD2 aligns across 7 bases. From germline, CDR1 is WSHSY and CDR2 SAAADI. V dropped 2 bases and J dropped 4; count of bases not matched to a gene: 8. The CDR3 is 15 amino acids. The DNA for the CDR3 is TGCGCCAGCAGTGAGCCACAAGCGGGAAGGTACGAGCAGTACTTC. Protein product: CASSEPQAGRYEQYF.

This clone was detected only once. V is TRBV7-2 and J is TRBJ2-1; 9 nucleotides align to TRBD2. The junction had 9 bases not matched to a gene; V was cut back by 2 bases and J by 10 bases. Germline V gives CDR1 SGHTA, CDR2 FQGNSA. The CDR3 loop spans 15 amino acids. This CDR3 reads CASSLMDSGSQEQFF. CDR3 coding DNA: TGTGCCAGCAGCTTAATGGATAGCGGGAGTCAAGAGCAGTTCTTC.

The chain couples TRBV11-2 to TRBJ1-2; perhaps TRBD1 as D (5 bases). The CDR3 consists of 14 residues. Between the trimmed V and J ends, which lost 0 bases and 4 bases, there was a span of 9 bases. In germline, CDR1 is SGHAT, CDR2 FQNNGV. CDR3: CASSLEGLRYGYTF. CDR3 in DNA: TGTGCCAGCAGCTTAGAGGGACTGCGCTATGGCTACACCTTC.

This clone came up once. This chain connects TRBV7-2 to TRBJ2-5; D is possibly TRBD2 (8 bases). The CDR3 is 14 residues long. The ends were cut back, 5 bases at V and 5 bases at J, with 15 bases in the middle. Germline CDR1 and CDR2: SGHTA and FQGNSA. The CDR3 loop is CASSHREGAETQYF. CDR3 nucleotide sequence: TGTGCCAGCAGCCATCGGGAGGGGGCGGAGACCCAGTACTTC.

This rearrangement joins TRBV28 to TRBJ1-1, with 7 nucleotides matching TRBD1. Germline V CDR1 and CDR2: MDHEN, SYDVKM. Trimming removed 2 bases from V and 5 bases from J; junction bases left unmatched: 8. The CDR3 totals 15 residues. The CDR3 DNA sequence: TGTGCCAGCAGTTTAAGGGGGCAAAGAGGGACTGAAGCTTTCTTT. As protein: CASSLRGQRGTEAFF.

The chain couples TRBV5-1 to TRBJ2-7; the D gene could be TRBD1 or TRBD2 (5 bases each). Germline V gene lookup returns CDR1 SGHRS and CDR2 YFSETQ. CDR3 length equals 16 residues. The ends were cut back, 4 bases at V and 1 base at J, with 18 bases in the middle. CDR3 nucleotide sequence: TGCGCCAGCAGCGCCAATTCCGGGACGGGATCCTACGAGCAGTACTTC. Translating gives CASSANSGTGSYEQYF. The full variable domain, in which reference TRBV5-1 and TRBJ2-7 provide the parts outside the CDR3, is KAGVTQTPRYLIKTRGQQVTLSCSPISGHRSVSWYQQTPGQGLQFLFEYFSETQRNKGNFPGRFSGRQFSNSRSEMNVSTLELGDSALYLCASSANSGTGSYEQYFGPGTRLTVT.

The chain couples TRBV5-4 to TRBJ1-1; D not certain. This CDR3 contains 13 residues. V lost 0 bases and J lost 6, with 9 bases in between. Looked up from germline, CDR1 is SGHNT and CDR2 is YYREEE (reference sequence). The CDR3 DNA sequence: TGTGCCAGCAGCTTGGGGGGTAGCGCTGAAGCTTTCTTT. Its translation: CASSLGGSAEAFF.

The V gene is TRBV11-2, the J gene TRBJ2-7, with TRBD1 as a possible D gene (5 bases). CDR1 is SGHAT and CDR2 is FQNNGV in the germline V gene. The V end lost 1 base, the J end lost 3 bases, and 16 bases lay between the germline ends. CDR3 length: 16 amino acids. This chain's CDR3 is CASSLGVGRLNYEQYF. The CDR3 bases are TGTGCCAGCAGCTTAGGGGTGGGGCGGCTGAACTACGAGCAGTACTTC.

The gene calls are TRBV28 and TRBJ1-1; D perhaps matches TRBD1 (5 bases). Trimming shortened V by 3 bases and J by 6 bases, and 11 bases separated the two germline ends. This CDR3 spans 13 amino acids. Germline CDR1 reads MDHEN; CDR2 reads SYDVKM. DNA of the CDR3: TGTGCCAGCAGTTTCGGGGGGGTTCCTGAAGCTTTCTTT. It yields the protein CASSFGGVPEAFF.